Below, 26 T cell receptor beta chains from the same sample are listed, as sequenced in a study of OX40 agonist ivuxolimab in advanced cancers. Produced via immunoSEQ multiplex PCR; TCRdb's table is partial and in-frame only. The data hold around 91,000 clones, with roughly nine tenths observed a single time. The sequencing here drew on CD4+ or CD8+ T cells sorted from blood, taken in a trial of the OX40 agonist ivuxolimab. These TCRs come from an adult with an advanced solid tumor such as melanoma, head and neck, liver or kidney cancer.

V gene TRBV5-4 combines with J gene TRBJ1-1; TRBD1 might be the D (5 bases). With 3 bases removed from V and 5 bases from J, the gap between germline ends came to 14 bases. The CDR3 runs 14 residues. Germline assignment: CDR1 SGHNT and CDR2 YYREEE (reference sequence). The CDR3, as DNA: TGTGCCAGCAGCTCACAGGCAGGCATTACTGAAGCTTTCTTT. Amino acid sequence: CASSSQAGITEAFF.

The chain joins TRBV18 to TRBJ2-1; D possibly matches TRBD1 or TRBD2 (5 bases each). V dropped 4 bases and J dropped 6 bases, with 16 bases sitting between them. Per germline, CDR1 KGHSH and CDR2 LQKENI. The CDR3 has 15 residues. The CDR3 is CASSLGTGRANEQFF. The DNA of the CDR3 is TGTGCCAGCTCACTAGGGACGGGAAGGGCCAATGAGCAGTTCTTC.

This clone was detected only once. The V call is TRBV19, the J call TRBJ2-7; D is possibly TRBD1 or TRBD2 (5 bases each). This CDR3 has 13 residues. Trimming shortened V by 4 bases and J by 0 bases, and 7 bases separated the two germline ends. Germline assignment: CDR1 LNHDA and CDR2 SQIVND (reference sequence). The CDR3 coding sequence is TGTGCCAGTAGTAGAGGGACCTCCTACGAGCAGTACTTC. This codes for CASSRGTSYEQYF.

CDR3 DNA sequence: TGTGCCAGCAGCGTAGGCCGGGGGGACTACGAGCAGTACTTC. Its translation: CASSVGRGDYEQYF. The chain carries TRBV9 and TRBJ2-7; 7 positions agree with TRBD2. CDR1 and CDR2 from the germline V gene are SGDLS and YYNGEE. This CDR3 region has 14 residues. The trim removed 0 bases at V and 3 bases at J, leaving 3 bases unmatched.

This chain joins TRBV5-6 and TRBJ2-1; maybe TRBD1 (5 bases). The germline V gene encodes CDR1 SGHDT and CDR2 YYEEEE. Trimming took 5 bases from V and 14 from J, leaving 29 bases between them. The CDR3 is 16 residues long. The CDR3 here is CASSRIGTTATRAEFF. The DNA of the CDR3 is TGTGCCAGCAGTAGGATCGGAACAACGGCTACCAGGGCAGAGTTCTTC.

This rearrangement joins TRBV5-5 to TRBJ1-1; D not certain. This CDR3 comprises 14 residues. Germline CDR1 reads SGHKS; CDR2 reads YYEKEE (reference sequence). With 0 bases removed from V and 1 base from J, the gap between germline ends came to 7 bases. In DNA, the CDR3 is TGTGCCAGCAGCTTGGACAGAAGGAACACTGAAGCTTTCTTT. This sequence encodes CASSLDRRNTEAFF. Looking up the rest from reference TRBV5-5 and TRBJ1-1 gives the full variable domain: DAGVTQSPTHLIKTRGQQVTLRCSPISGHKSVSWYQQVLGQGPQFIFQYYEKEERGRGNFPDRFSARQFPNYSSELNVNALLLGDSALYLCASSLDRRNTEAFFGQGTRLTVV.

J is TRBJ2-7 and V is TRBV11-2; D possibly corresponds to TRBD2 (6 bases). Trimming left V 0 bases short and J 9 bases short, with 9 bases between. CDR1 and CDR2 from the germline V gene are SGHAT and FQNNGV. The CDR3 runs 12 residues. The CDR3 region is CASSLEVGGQYF. For the CDR3, the DNA is TGTGCCAGCAGCTTAGAGGTGGGAGGGCAGTACTTC.

V and J are TRBV13 and TRBJ2-3; D gene ambiguous. V lost 6 bases and J 0 bases, leaving 4 bases between the germline ends. This CDR3 is 12 amino acids long. CDR1 and CDR2 (germline): PRHDT, FYEKMQ (reference sequence). As DNA, the CDR3 is TGTGCCAGCAGTTCGAGCACAGATACGCAGTATTTT. It yields the protein CASSSSTDTQYF.

This chain connects TRBV6-5 to TRBJ2-5, with 7 positions matching TRBD2. Per germline, CDR1 MNHEY and CDR2 SVGAGI. The CDR3 sequence is 12 residues long. The ends lost 5 bases at V and 5 bases at J; junction bases unmatched: 2. CDR3 loop: CASSELAETQYF. CDR3 coding DNA: TGTGCCAGCAGTGAACTAGCGGAGACCCAGTACTTC.

The rearrangement joins TRBV7-9 to TRBJ1-3; D gene ambiguous. V lost 3 bases and J 4 bases, leaving 7 bases between the germline ends. The CDR3 length is 13 residues. Germline V lookup: CDR1 SEHNR, CDR2 FQNEAQ (reference sequence). CDR3 sequence reads: CASSLREGNTIYF. CDR3 nucleotide sequence: TGTGCCAGCAGCTTGAGGGAGGGAAACACCATATATTTT.

V is TRBV19 and J is TRBJ1-2; TRBD1 might be the D (6 bases). Germline V gives CDR1 LNHDA, CDR2 SQIVND (reference sequence). The length of the CDR3 is 14 residues. Trimming shortened V by 4 bases and J by 10 bases, and 19 bases separated the two germline ends. Written as DNA, the CDR3 is TGTGCCAGTAGTACCCTGTCAGACAGGCCCTCCTACACCTTC. Protein: CASSTLSDRPSYTF.

The rearrangement links TRBV29-1 to TRBJ2-3, with TRBD2 as a possible D gene (6 bases). The V gene's germline CDR1 is SQVTM and CDR2 ANQGSEA. This CDR3 has 12 amino acids. The V and J ends lost 7 bases and 6 bases respectively, with 14 bases between them. CDR3 protein: CSDDGGYDTQYF. The CDR3 DNA reads TGCAGCGACGACGGGGGTTACGATACGCAGTATTTT.

The chain carries TRBV10-3 and TRBJ1-1; no firm D call. The CDR3 has 13 amino acids. With 7 bases removed from V and 0 bases from J, the gap between germline ends came to 9 bases. Germline CDR1 and CDR2: ENHRY and SYGVKD. CDR3 amino acids: CAINTGMNTEAFF. CDR3 coding DNA: TGTGCCATCAATACGGGGATGAACACTGAAGCTTTCTTT.

The chain uses TRBV6-5 and TRBJ1-4; no clear D. This CDR3 has 11 amino acids. V lost 5 bases to trimming and J lost 6 bases, with 4 bases between them. CDR1 is MNHEY and CDR2 is SVGAGI in the germline V gene. CDR3 sequence reads: CASSEYEKLFF. The CDR3 DNA reads TGTGCCAGCAGTGAATATGAAAAACTGTTTTTT.

The chain combines TRBV4-2 with TRBJ1-5; D call uncertain. The CDR3 extends over 18 amino acids. From germline, CDR1 is LGHNA and CDR2 YNFKEQ. V lost 4 bases, J lost 0 bases, and 19 bases lay in between. The DNA for the CDR3 is TGTGCCAGCAGCCCCCCTCGCGTGCAGGACGATAGCAATCAGCCCCAGCATTTT. It is translated as CASSPPRVQDDSNQPQHF.

The J gene is TRBJ1-3, the V gene TRBV6-6, with no clear D. The CDR3 runs 15 residues. Trimming removed 4 bases at V and 1 base at J, with 11 bases between. The germline V gene encodes CDR1 MNHNY and CDR2 SVGAGI (reference sequence). Here the CDR3 reads CASSSPERSGNTIYF. In nucleotides, the CDR3 is TGTGCCAGCAGTTCCCCAGAACGATCTGGAAACACCATATATTTT.

This chain links TRBV7-9 with TRBJ2-1, with D possibly TRBD1 on 6 matching bases. V was trimmed by 2 bases and J by 8 bases, leaving 16 bases between them. CDR3 length equals 15 residues. Germline lookup yields CDR1 SEHNR and CDR2 FQNEAQ (reference sequence). CDR3 in DNA: TGTGCCAGCAGCTTACTACAGGGTATCAAGGATGAGCAGTTCTTC. Protein product: CASSLLQGIKDEQFF.

The chain couples TRBV5-3 to TRBJ2-2; D might be TRBD2 (5 bases). TRBV5-3 is assigned to the ORF class and has an uncertain function. V was clipped by 0 bases and J by 3 bases, with 9 bases between them. This CDR3 contains 15 residues. The CDR3 loop is CARSLAGWDTGELFF. The DNA of the CDR3 is TGTGCCAGAAGCTTGGCGGGGTGGGACACCGGGGAGCTGTTTTTT.

This sequence joins TRBV19 and TRBJ1-4; D is uncertain. There are 16 residues in the CDR3. V was cut by 3 bases and J by 4 bases, with 15 bases left in between. Per the germline V gene, CDR1 is LNHDA and CDR2 is SQIVND (reference sequence). CDR3 region: CASSINRYLNNEKLFF. As DNA, the CDR3 is TGTGCCAGTAGTATTAATAGGTATCTAAATAATGAAAAACTGTTTTTT.

This clone is a singleton in its sample. The chain has TRBV7-2 and TRBJ2-1; D possibly corresponds to TRBD2 (6 bases). The CDR3 is made up of 15 amino acids. Per the germline V gene, CDR1 is SGHTA and CDR2 is FQGNSA. V dropped 6 bases and J dropped 8 bases, with 20 bases sitting between them. DNA of the CDR3: TGTGCCAGCAGTATTAGCGGCCCCAAGCCCCATGAGCAGTTCTTC. This encodes CASSISGPKPHEQFF.

The rearrangement joins TRBV28 to TRBJ2-7; D is tentatively TRBD1 or TRBD2 (5 bases each). This CDR3 is built from 15 residues. Trimming took 3 bases from V and 0 from J, leaving 12 bases between them. Germline loops: CDR1 MDHEN, CDR2 SYDVKM. CDR3 sequence (DNA): TGTGCCAGCAGTTTTATGGGGGACCTCTCCTACGAGCAGTACTTC. Protein: CASSFMGDLSYEQYF.

The gene calls are TRBV5-1 and TRBJ2-7; TRBD2 matches at 12 bases. After removal of 3 bases from V and 6 bases from J, the junction contained 10 bases not matched to a gene. Germline V gene data show CDR1 as SGHRS and CDR2 as YFSETQ. The CDR3 runs 16 residues. The CDR3 region is CASSSGLAGGLFEQYF. CDR3 nucleotides: TGCGCCAGCAGCTCGGGGCTAGCGGGAGGGCTCTTCGAGCAGTACTTC.

Remarks on this clone: The identical CDR3 is also encoded by other nucleotide sequences in the sample. The rearrangement links TRBV5-6 to TRBJ1-3, with 7 bases aligning to TRBD1. The CDR3 extends over 16 amino acids. Germline V gene sequence: CDR1 SGHDT, CDR2 YYEEEE. V lost 4 bases and J lost 1; bases outside the gene matches: 8. The CDR3 protein is CASSRPTGSSGNTIYF. CDR3 bases: TGTGCCAGCAGCCGACCGACAGGGTCTTCTGGAAACACCATATATTTT. The full variable domain, in which reference TRBV5-6 and TRBJ1-3 provide the parts outside the CDR3, is DAGVTQSPTHLIKTRGQQVTLRCSPKSGHDTVSWYQQALGQGPQFIFQYYEEEERQRGNFPDRFSGHQFPNYSSELNVNALLLGDSALYLCASSRPTGSSGNTIYFGEGSWLTVV.

This clone was found once. The chain joins TRBV7-2 to TRBJ1-1, with 7 bases that match TRBD1. The CDR3 is made up of 14 amino acids. Germline CDR1 SGHTA, CDR2 FQGNSA. V lost 5 bases, J lost 1 base, and 4 bases stayed unmatched. CDR3 residues: CASSPQGGNTEAFF. The CDR3 coding sequence is TGTGCCAGCAGCCCTCAGGGGGGGAACACTGAAGCTTTCTTT.

The chain couples TRBV4-1 to TRBJ2-3; D unresolved. Trimming shortened V by 2 bases and J by 6 bases, and 21 bases separated the two germline ends. Germline CDR1 reads MGHRA; CDR2 reads YSYEKL. This CDR3 has 17 residues. Written as DNA, the CDR3 is TGCGCCAGCAGCCAACAACCATCCCTCCCCGGCAAGGATACGCAGTATTTT. Its translation is CASSQQPSLPGKDTQYF.

The rearrangement uses TRBV10-1 and TRBJ2-7; perhaps TRBD2 as D (5 bases). CDR3 size: 16 residues. From germline, CDR1 is WNHNN and CDR2 SYGVQD (reference sequence). V shed 0 bases and J shed 2 bases, with 14 bases lying between them. Here the CDR3 reads CASSESQKRETYEQYF. The CDR3 nucleotides are TGCGCCAGCAGTGAGTCCCAGAAAAGGGAGACCTACGAGCAGTACTTC.